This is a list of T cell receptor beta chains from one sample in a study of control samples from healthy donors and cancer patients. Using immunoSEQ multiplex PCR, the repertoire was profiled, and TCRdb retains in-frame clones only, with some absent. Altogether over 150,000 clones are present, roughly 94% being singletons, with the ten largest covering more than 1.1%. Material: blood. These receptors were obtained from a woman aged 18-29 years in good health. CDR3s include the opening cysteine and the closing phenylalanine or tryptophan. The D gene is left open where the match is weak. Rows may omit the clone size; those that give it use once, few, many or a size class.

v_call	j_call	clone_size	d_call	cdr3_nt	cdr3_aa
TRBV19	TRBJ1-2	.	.	TGTGCCAGTAGCCCCCAGGGACGGGGTGGCTACACCTTC	CASSPQGRGGYTF
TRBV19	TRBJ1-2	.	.	TGTGCCAGTAGTACCACATCTAACTATGGCTACACCTTC	CASSTTSNYGYTF
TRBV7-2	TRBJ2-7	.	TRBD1	TGTGCCAGCAGCGCACAGGGGGCGGATGAGCAGTACTTC	CASSAQGADEQYF
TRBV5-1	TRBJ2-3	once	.	TGCGCCAGCAGCTCTATAACAGACCCCACAGATACGCAGTATTTT	CASSSITDPTDTQYF
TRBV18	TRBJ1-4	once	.	TGTGCCAGCTCACCAGCAGGGTTGGGGGAAAAACTGTTTTTT	CASSPAGLGEKLFF
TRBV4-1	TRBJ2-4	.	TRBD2	TGCGCCAGTAGCGGTGGGAAGGCAGGCGCGGGGGTGGGTTGGCCGGACATTCAGTACTTC	CASSGGKAGAGVGWPDIQYF
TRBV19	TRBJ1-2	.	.	TGTGCCACGACTCCAGGGAGTACAGCTAACTATGGCTACACCTTC	CATTPGSTANYGYTF
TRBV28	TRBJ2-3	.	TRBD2	TGTGCCAGCAGTTTTGACGCCGCTAGACTAGCGGAGAACACTAGCACAGATACGCAGTATTTT	CASSFDAARLAENTSTDTQYF
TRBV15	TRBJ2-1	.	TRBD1	TGTGCCACCAGCAGAGATTACGGGGGACAGGGGAGGAGCGATGAGCAGTTCTTC	CATSRDYGGQGRSDEQFF
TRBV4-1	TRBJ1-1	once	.	TGCGCCAGCAGCTTCGGGGTAGGTGTGGGCACTGAAGCTTTCTTT	CASSFGVGVGTEAFF
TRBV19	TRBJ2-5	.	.	TGTGCCAGTAGCCCTCCCAACCGGAGGGGGGAGACCCAGTACTTC	CASSPPNRRGETQYF
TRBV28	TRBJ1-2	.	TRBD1	TGTGCCAGCAATTTGGCAGGGGGCGAATATGGCTACACCTTC	CASNLAGGEYGYTF
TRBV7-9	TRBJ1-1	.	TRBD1	TGTGCCAGCAGCGTACAGACAGGGCGGAACACTGAAGCTTTCTTT	CASSVQTGRNTEAFF
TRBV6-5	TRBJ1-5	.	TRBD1	TGTGCCAGCAGAAGGGGGCTAGGACAGCCCCAGCATTTT	CASRRGLGQPQHF
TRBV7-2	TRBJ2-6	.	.	TGTGCCAGCAGCTTAGGGGGTACTGGGGCCAACGTCCTGACTTTC	CASSLGGTGANVLTF
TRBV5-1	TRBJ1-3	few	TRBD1	TGCGCCAGCAGCTTGGGGGGACAGCTCCCGGGCATAGGAAGAGGAAACACCATATATTTT	CASSLGGQLPGIGRGNTIYF
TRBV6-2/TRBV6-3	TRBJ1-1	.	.	TGTGCCAGCAGTTTGGGTCGGGGCACGCCGAACACTGAAGCTTTCTTT	CASSLGRGTPNTEAFF
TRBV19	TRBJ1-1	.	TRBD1	TGTGCCAGTACCCAGGGTGACAGGGGGCACGGCACTGAAGCTTTCTTT	CASTQGDRGHGTEAFF
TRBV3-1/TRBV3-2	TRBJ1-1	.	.	TGTGCCAGCAGGTTCACATCGAACACTGAAGCTTTCTTT	CASRFTSNTEAFF
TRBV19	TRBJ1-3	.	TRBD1	TGTGCCAGTAGTACGCTACAGGGGAGCAACACCATATATTTT	CASSTLQGSNTIYF
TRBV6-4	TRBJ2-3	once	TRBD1	TGTGCCAGCAGATACCCCCGGGACAGGGGGCAAGATACGCAGTATTTT	CASRYPRDRGQDTQYF
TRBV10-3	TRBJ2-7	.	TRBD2	TGTGCCATCAGTGAGCCGGGACTAGCTTTGTACGAGCAGTACTTC	CAISEPGLALYEQYF
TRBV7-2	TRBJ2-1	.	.	TGTGCCAGCAGCTTATCCCGGAACAATGAGCAGTTCTTC	CASSLSRNNEQFF
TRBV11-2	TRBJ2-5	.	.	TGTGCCAGCAGCTTAGAGTTTGCGGGGGCGGGGGAGACCCAGTACTTC	CASSLEFAGAGETQYF
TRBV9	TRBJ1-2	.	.	TGTGCCAGCAGCGCGTCGACTAGTCGGTTGTCTGGCTACACCTTC	CASSASTSRLSGYTF